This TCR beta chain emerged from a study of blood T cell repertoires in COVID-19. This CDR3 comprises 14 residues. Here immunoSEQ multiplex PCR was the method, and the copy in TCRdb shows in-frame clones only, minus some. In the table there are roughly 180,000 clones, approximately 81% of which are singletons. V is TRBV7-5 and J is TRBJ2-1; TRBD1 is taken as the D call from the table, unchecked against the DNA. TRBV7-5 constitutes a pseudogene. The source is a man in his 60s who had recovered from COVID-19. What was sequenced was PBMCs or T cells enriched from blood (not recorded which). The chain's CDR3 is CARPGQGSYNEQFF. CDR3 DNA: TGTGCCAGACCGGGACAGGGCTCCTACAATGAGCAGTTCTTC.